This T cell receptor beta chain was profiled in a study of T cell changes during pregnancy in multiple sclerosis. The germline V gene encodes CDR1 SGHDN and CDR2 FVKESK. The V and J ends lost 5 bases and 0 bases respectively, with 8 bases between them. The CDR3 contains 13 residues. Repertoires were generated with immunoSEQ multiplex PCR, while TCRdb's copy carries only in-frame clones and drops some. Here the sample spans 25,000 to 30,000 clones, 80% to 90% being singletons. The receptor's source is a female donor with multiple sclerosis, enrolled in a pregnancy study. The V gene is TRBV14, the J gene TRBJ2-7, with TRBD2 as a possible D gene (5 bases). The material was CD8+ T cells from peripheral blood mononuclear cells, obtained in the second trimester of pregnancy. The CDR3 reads CASSIRDSYEQYF. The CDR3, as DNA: TGTGCCAGCAGCATCCGGGACTCCTACGAGCAGTACTTC.